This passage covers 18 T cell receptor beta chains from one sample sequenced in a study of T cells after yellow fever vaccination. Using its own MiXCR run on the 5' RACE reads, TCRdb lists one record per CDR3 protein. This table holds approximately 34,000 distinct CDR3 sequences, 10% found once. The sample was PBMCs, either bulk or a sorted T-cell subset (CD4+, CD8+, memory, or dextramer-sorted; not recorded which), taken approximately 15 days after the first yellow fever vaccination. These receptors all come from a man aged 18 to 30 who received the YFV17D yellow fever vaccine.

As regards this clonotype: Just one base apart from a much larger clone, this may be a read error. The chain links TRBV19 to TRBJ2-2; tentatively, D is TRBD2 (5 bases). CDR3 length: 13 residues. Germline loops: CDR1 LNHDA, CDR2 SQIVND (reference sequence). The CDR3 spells CASSIDWTGEMFF. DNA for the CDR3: TGTGCCAGTAGTATAGACTGGACCGGGGAGATGTTTTTT.

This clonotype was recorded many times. The CDR3 region is CSAQGMDGYTF. DNA for the CDR3: TGCAGTGCTCAGGGGATGGATGGCTACACCTTC. The V and J genes are TRBV20-1 and TRBJ1-2; tentative D call: TRBD1 (6 bases). The CDR3 is made up of 11 amino acids. Germline CDR1 reads DFQATT; CDR2 reads SNEGSKA (reference sequence). V lost 5 bases, J lost 6 bases, and 10 bases lay in between.

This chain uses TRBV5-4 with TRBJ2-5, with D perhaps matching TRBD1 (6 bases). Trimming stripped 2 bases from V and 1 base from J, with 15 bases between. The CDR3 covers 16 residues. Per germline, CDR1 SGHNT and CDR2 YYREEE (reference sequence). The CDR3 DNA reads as TGTGCCAGCAGCTTCTTACAGGGAATCAGCCAAGAGACCCAGTACTTC. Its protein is CASSFLQGISQETQYF.

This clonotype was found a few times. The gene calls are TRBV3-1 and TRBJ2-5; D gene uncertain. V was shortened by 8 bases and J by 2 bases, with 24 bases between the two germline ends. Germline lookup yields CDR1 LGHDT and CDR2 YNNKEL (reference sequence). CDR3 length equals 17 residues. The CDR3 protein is CASCRLGQLGLQETQYF. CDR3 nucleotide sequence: TGTGCCAGCTGCCGCCTTGGGCAGTTGGGGTTACAAGAGACCCAGTACTTC.

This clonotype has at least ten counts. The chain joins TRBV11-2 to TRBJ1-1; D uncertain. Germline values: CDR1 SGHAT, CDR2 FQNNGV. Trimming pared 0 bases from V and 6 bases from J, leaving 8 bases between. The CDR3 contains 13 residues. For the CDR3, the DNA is TGTGCCAGCAGCTTAGATTTGGCATCTGAAGCTTTCTTT. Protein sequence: CASSLDLASEAFF.

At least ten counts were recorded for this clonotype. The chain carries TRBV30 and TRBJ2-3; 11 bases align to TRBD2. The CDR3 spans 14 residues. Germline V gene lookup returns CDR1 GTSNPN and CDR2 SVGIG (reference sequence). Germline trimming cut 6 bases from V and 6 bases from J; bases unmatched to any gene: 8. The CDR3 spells CACSRLAGWDTQYF. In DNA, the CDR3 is TGTGCCTGCTCCCGACTAGCGGGGTGGGATACGCAGTATTTT.

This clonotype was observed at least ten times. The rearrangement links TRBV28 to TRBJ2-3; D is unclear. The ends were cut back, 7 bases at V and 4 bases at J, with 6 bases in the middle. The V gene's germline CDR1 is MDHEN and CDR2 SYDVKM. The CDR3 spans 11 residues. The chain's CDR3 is CASTRSDTQYF. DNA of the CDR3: TGTGCCAGCACGCGTTCAGATACGCAGTATTTT.

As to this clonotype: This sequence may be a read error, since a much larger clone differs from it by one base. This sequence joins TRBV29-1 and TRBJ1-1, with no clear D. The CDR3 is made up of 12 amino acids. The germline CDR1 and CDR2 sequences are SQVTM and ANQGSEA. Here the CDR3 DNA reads TGCAGTTCTGGATTGGGTGACACTGAAGCTTTCTTT. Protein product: CSSGLGDTEAFF.

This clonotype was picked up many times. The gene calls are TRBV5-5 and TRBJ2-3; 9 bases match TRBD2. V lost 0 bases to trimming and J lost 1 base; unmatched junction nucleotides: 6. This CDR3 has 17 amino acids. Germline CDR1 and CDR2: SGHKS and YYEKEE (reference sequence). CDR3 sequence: CASSLGPASGGTDTQYF. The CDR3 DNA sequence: TGTGCCAGCAGCTTGGGACCGGCTAGCGGGGGCACAGATACGCAGTATTTT.

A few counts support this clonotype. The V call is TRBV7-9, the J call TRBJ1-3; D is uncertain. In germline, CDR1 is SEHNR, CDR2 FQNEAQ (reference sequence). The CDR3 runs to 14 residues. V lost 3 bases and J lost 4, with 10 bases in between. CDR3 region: CASSFRGLGNTIYF. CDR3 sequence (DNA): TGTGCCAGCAGCTTTAGAGGGCTGGGAAACACCATATATTTT. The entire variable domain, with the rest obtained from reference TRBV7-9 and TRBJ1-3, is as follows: DTGVSQNPRHKITKRGQNVTFRCDPISEHNRLYWYRQTLGQGPEFLTYFQNEAQLEKSRLLSDRFSAERPKGSFSTLEIQRTEQGDSAMYLCASSFRGLGNTIYFGEGSWLTVV.

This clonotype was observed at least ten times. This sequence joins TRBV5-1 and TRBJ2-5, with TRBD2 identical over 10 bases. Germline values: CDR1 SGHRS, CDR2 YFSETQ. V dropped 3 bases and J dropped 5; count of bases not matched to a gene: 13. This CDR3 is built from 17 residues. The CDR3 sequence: CASSSGLAAPGGETQYF. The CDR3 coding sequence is TGCGCCAGCAGCTCCGGACTAGCGGCCCCTGGGGGGGAGACCCAGTACTTC.

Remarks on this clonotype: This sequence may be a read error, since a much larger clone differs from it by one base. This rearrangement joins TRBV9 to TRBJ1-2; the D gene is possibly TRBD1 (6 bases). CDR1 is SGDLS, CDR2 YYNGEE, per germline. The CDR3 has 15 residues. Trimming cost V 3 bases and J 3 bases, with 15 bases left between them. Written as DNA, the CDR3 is TGTGCCAGCAGCGAGGGGACATGGGGCTACTATGGCTACACCTTC. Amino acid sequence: CASSEGTWGYYGYTF.

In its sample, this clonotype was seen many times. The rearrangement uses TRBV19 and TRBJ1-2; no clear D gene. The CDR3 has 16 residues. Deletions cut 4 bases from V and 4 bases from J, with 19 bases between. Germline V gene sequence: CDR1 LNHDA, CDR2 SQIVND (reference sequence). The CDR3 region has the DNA TGTGCCAGTAGTACCACATCCGGCGTTCGGGGCTATGGCTACACCTTC. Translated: CASSTTSGVRGYGYTF.

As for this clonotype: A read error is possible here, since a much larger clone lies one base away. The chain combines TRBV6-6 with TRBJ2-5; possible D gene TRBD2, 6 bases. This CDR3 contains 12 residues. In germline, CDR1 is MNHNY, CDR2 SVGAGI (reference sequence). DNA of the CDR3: TGTGCCAGCAATTACGGGGGAGAGACCCAGTACTTC. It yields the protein CASNYGGETQYF.

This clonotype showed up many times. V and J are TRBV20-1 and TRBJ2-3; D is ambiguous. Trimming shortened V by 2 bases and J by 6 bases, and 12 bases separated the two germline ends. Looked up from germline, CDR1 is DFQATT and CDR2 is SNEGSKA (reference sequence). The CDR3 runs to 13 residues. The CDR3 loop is CSARFQGLDTQYF. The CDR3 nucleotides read TGCAGTGCTAGATTCCAAGGGCTGGATACGCAGTATTTT.

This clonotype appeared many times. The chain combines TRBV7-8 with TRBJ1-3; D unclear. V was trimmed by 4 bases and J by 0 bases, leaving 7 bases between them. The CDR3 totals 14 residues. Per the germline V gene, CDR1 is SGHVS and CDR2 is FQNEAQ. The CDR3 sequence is CASSYVFSGNTIYF. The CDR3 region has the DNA TGTGCCAGCAGCTACGTGTTCTCTGGAAACACCATATATTTT.

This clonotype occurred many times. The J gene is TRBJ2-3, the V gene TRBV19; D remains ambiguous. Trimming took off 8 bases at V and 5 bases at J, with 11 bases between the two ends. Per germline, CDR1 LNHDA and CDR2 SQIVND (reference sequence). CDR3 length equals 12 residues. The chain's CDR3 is CASGVRGDTQYF. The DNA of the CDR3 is TGTGCCAGTGGGGTCCGCGGAGATACGCAGTATTTT. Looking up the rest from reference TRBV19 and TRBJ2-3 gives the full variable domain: DGGITQSPKYLFRKEGQNVTLSCEQNLNHDAMYWYRQDPGQGLRLIYYSQIVNDFQKGDIAEGYSVSREKKESFPLTVTSAQKNPTAFYLCASGVRGDTQYFGPGTRLTVL.

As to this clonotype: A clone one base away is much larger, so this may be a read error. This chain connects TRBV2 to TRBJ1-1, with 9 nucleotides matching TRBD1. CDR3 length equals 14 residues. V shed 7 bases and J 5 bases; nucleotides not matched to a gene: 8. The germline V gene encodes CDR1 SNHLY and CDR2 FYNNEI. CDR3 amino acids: CASTSWTGVTEAFF. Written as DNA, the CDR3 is TGTGCCAGCACCTCCTGGACAGGGGTAACTGAAGCTTTCTTT.